The 23 T cell receptor beta chains below come from one sample, sequenced in a study of T-cell reconstitution after alpha-beta-depleted transplantation in children. Preparation of the TCRbeta library used unique molecular identifiers. TCRdb itself ran the PCR reads through MiXCR, one entry per CDR3 protein. The data show some 490,000 distinct CDR3 sequences, 12% seen once. Sequences were derived from PBMCs from the stem cell graft donor, sampled from the stem cell graft. The receptors shown here come from a human donor who donated a stem cell graft to a child with combined immunodeficiency.

This clonotype was detected only a few times. The junction does not match germline at one end; this may be a read error. This sequence joins TRBV13 and TRBJ2-3, with a possible D match to TRBD2 (7 bases). The CDR3 spans 11 residues. Germline V gene data show CDR1 as PRHDT and CDR2 as FYEKMQ (reference sequence). CDR3 in DNA: TGTGCCAGCAGCCAACAGGGCCGGGGGGATTTT. It translates to CASSQQGRGDF.

The chain is built from TRBV2 and TRBJ1-5; a possible D gene is TRBD1 (6 bases). The CDR3 has 13 amino acids. Germline CDR1 is SNHLY and CDR2 is FYNNEI. The ends were cut back, 6 bases at V and 7 bases at J, with 13 bases in the middle. The CDR3 DNA is TGTGCCAGCAGGTCGGGACACCGGCAGCCCCAGCATTTT. Translating gives CASRSGHRQPQHF. Full variable domain (rest looked up from reference TRBV2 and TRBJ1-5): EPEVTQTPSHQVTQMGQEVILRCVPISNHLYFYWYRQILGQKVEFLVSFYNNEISEKSEIFDDQFSVERPDGSNFTLKIRSTKLEDSAMYFCASRSGHRQPQHFGDGTRLSIL.

The chain uses TRBV11-2 and TRBJ1-6; no reliable D call. The CDR3 consists of 13 residues. Germline assignment: CDR1 SGHAT and CDR2 FQNNGV. Trimming took 0 bases from V and 8 from J, leaving 5 bases between them. The CDR3 loop is CASSLESHSPLHF. The CDR3 DNA is TGTGCCAGCAGCTTAGAGTCGCATTCACCCCTCCACTTT.

The genes are TRBV5-1 and TRBJ2-2; no definite D call. This CDR3 spans 16 amino acids. The germline CDR1 and CDR2 sequences are SGHRS and YFSETQ. Trimming stripped 2 bases from V and 0 bases from J, with 11 bases between. The CDR3 DNA sequence: TGCGCCAGCAGCTTTGACACACTCGCGAACACCGGGGAGCTGTTTTTT. Its protein product is CASSFDTLANTGELFF.

The chain is built from TRBV7-9 and TRBJ2-1; D not certain. The CDR3 is 13 amino acids. The V end lost 10 bases, the J end lost 0 bases, and 10 bases lay between the germline ends. The germline gives CDR1 SEHNR, CDR2 FQNEAQ (reference sequence). The CDR3 DNA reads as TGTGCCACCCGGGCGTACTCCTACAATGAGCAGTTCTTC. Its translation: CATRAYSYNEQFF.

In its sample, this clonotype was seen a few times. V and J are TRBV12-3 or TRBV12-4 and TRBJ1-3; 8 bases agree with TRBD1. V lost 6 bases and J lost 3; bases outside the gene matches: 4. This CDR3 has 14 residues. As DNA, the CDR3 is TGTGCCAGCAGCCAGGGGGCCTTTGGAAACACCATATATTTT. It translates to CASSQGAFGNTIYF.

The chain couples TRBV12-3 or TRBV12-4 to TRBJ2-3; 10 bases agree with TRBD2. The V and J ends lost 11 bases and 0 bases, in that order; junction bases with no gene match: 20. The CDR3 runs to 19 residues. In nucleotides, the CDR3 is TGTGCCCTCAGTTTAGGGAGGATAGCGGGGGGCCTTAGCACAGATACGCAGTATTTT. This translates into CALSLGRIAGGLSTDTQYF.

This clonotype came up a few times. The chain employs TRBV12-3 or TRBV12-4 and TRBJ2-1, with TRBD2 identical over 13 bases. Trimming at V came to 2 bases and at J to 8 bases, leaving 15 bases not matched to a gene. The CDR3 sequence is 19 residues long. The CDR3 loop reads CASSLFRTSGREFIDEQFF. CDR3 in DNA: TGTGCCAGCAGTTTATTTAGGACTAGCGGGAGAGAGTTTATCGATGAGCAGTTCTTC.

The V and J genes are TRBV28 and TRBJ2-7; D tentatively reads TRBD1 or TRBD2 (5 bases each). Germline assignment: CDR1 MDHEN and CDR2 SYDVKM. The CDR3 consists of 16 residues. Trimming cost V 8 bases and J 3 bases, with 23 bases left between them. The CDR3 loop is CASLTSRDREIYEQYF. CDR3 coding DNA: TGTGCCAGCCTGACGAGCAGGGACCGTGAAATCTACGAGCAGTACTTC.

This clonotype has only a few counts. The V call is TRBV6-2 or TRBV6-3, the J call TRBJ2-5, with 10 bases that match TRBD2. CDR3 length: 20 residues. Germline lookup yields CDR1 MNHEY and CDR2 SVGEGT. Germline trimming cut 4 bases from V and 3 bases from J; bases unmatched to any gene: 20. CDR3 nucleotide sequence: TGTGCCAGCAGTTTGATCAAAGGGGTAGCGGGGGGTAGCTGGGAAGAGACCCAGTACTTC. It is translated as CASSLIKGVAGGSWEETQYF.

The gene calls are TRBV7-9 and TRBJ2-7; the match to TRBD1 covers 10 bases. This CDR3 is built from 14 residues. CDR1 SEHNR and CDR2 FQNEAQ come from the germline V gene (reference sequence). V was clipped by 5 bases and J by 4 bases; unmatched bases: 5. The CDR3 sequence is CASSLGQGQYEQYF. The CDR3 DNA follows: TGTGCCAGCAGCCTGGGACAGGGGCAGTACGAGCAGTACTTC.

This clonotype was seen repeatedly, ten times or more. The chain joins TRBV9 to TRBJ2-1; D ambiguous. The CDR3 extends over 17 amino acids. With 0 bases removed from V and 0 bases from J, the gap between germline ends came to 13 bases. Germline CDR1 is SGDLS and CDR2 is YYNGEE. The CDR3 bases are TGTGCCAGCAGCGTAGCCGCTGACTTAAGCTCCTACAATGAGCAGTTCTTC. Its protein product is CASSVAADLSSYNEQFF.

This clonotype was seen many times. The rearrangement uses TRBV7-9 and TRBJ2-1; 7 positions match TRBD2. The J segment lost 8 bases and the V segment lost 1 base, leaving 11 bases of the junction unmatched. This CDR3 is 16 amino acids long. Per germline, CDR1 SEHNR and CDR2 FQNEAQ (reference sequence). The CDR3 DNA sequence: TGTGCCAGCAGCTTAGTGGAAGCGGGGTTTATGGATGAGCAGTTCTTC. Encoded protein: CASSLVEAGFMDEQFF.

This clonotype was recorded a few times. This rearrangement joins TRBV2 to TRBJ2-5, with D possibly TRBD2 on 5 matching bases. Looked up from germline, CDR1 is SNHLY and CDR2 is FYNNEI. The V end lost 4 bases, the J end lost 3 bases, and 9 bases lay between the germline ends. This CDR3 has 13 amino acids. CDR3 loop: CASSVAPEETQYF. DNA of the CDR3: TGTGCCAGCAGTGTAGCGCCTGAAGAGACCCAGTACTTC.

This clonotype was detected a few times. The V and J genes are TRBV5-5 and TRBJ2-4; 10 bases map to TRBD1. V lost 4 bases and J lost 8; bases outside the gene matches: 9. Germline loops: CDR1 SGHKS, CDR2 YYEKEE (reference sequence). The CDR3 has 15 residues. The CDR3 spells CASSPGQGSMDIQYF. Written as DNA, the CDR3 is TGTGCCAGCAGCCCGGGACAGGGGAGTATGGACATTCAGTACTTC.

This clonotype was seen repeatedly, ten times or more. This chain links TRBV12-3 or TRBV12-4 with TRBJ2-1, with D tentatively TRBD2 (5 bases). The length of the CDR3 is 11 residues. V was pared by 1 base and J by 12 bases, with 7 bases between. The chain's CDR3 is CASSLESGQFF. The CDR3 nucleotides are TGTGCCAGCAGTTTAGAGAGCGGGCAGTTCTTC.

This chain joins TRBV5-1 and TRBJ2-7, with 9 bases identical to TRBD2. With V trimmed by 6 bases and J by 6 bases, 10 bases remained unmatched. Per germline, CDR1 SGHRS and CDR2 YFSETQ. The length of the CDR3 is 14 residues. DNA of the CDR3: TGCGCCAGCATCCCGGGTAGCGGGAGCTCCGAGCAGTACTTC. Its protein is CASIPGSGSSEQYF. Using reference TRBV5-1 and TRBJ2-7 for the parts outside the CDR3, the full variable domain is KAGVTQTPRYLIKTRGQQVTLSCSPISGHRSVSWYQQTPGQGLQFLFEYFSETQRNKGNFPGRFSGRQFSNSRSEMNVSTLELGDSALYLCASIPGSGSSEQYFGPGTRLTVT.

This clonotype was detected many times. This sequence joins TRBV6-1 and TRBJ1-1; D possibly corresponds to TRBD1 (6 bases). Germline assignment: CDR1 MNHNS and CDR2 SASEGT. This CDR3 is 12 amino acids long. Trimming removed 4 bases from V and 8 bases from J, with 11 bases in between. CDR3 in DNA: TGTGCCAGCAGTGGTCCTGACAGGGAAGCTTTCTTT. Amino acids: CASSGPDREAFF.

This clonotype was counted many times. The J gene is TRBJ2-1, the V gene TRBV21-1; TRBD2 was called by the table and not checked on the DNA. TRBV21-1 is tagged as a pseudogene. The CDR3 loop spans 15 amino acids. The chain's CDR3 is CASSKLLAGVDEQFF. CDR3 DNA: TGTGCCAGCAGCAAACTGCTAGCGGGAGTCGATGAGCAGTTCTTC.

The chain combines TRBV20-1 with TRBJ2-1, with D tentatively TRBD1 or TRBD2 (5 bases each). Germline V gene lookup returns CDR1 DFQATT and CDR2 SNEGSKA (reference sequence). The V gene lost 3 bases and the J gene lost 8 bases, with 23 bases spanning the gap. This CDR3 is 16 amino acids long. The CDR3 loop is CSARGPEVIRVYEQFF. The CDR3 bases are TGCAGTGCTAGGGGACCCGAGGTTATCCGTGTCTATGAGCAGTTCTTC.

This clonotype was seen a few times. V usage is TRBV11-2 and J usage is TRBJ2-1; 10 bases agree with TRBD2. CDR1 is SGHAT and CDR2 is FQNNGV in the germline V gene. J was trimmed by 9 bases and V by 7 bases; bases with no gene match: 15. The CDR3 has 16 amino acids. CDR3 residues: CASTLGSGRADAEQFF. The CDR3, as DNA: TGTGCCAGCACCCTGGGGAGCGGGAGGGCCGACGCTGAGCAGTTCTTC. Using reference TRBV11-2 and TRBJ2-1 for the parts outside the CDR3, the full variable domain is EAGVAQSPRYKIIEKRQSVAFWCNPISGHATLYWYQQILGQGPKLLIQFQNNGVVDDSQLPKDRFSAERLKGVDSTLKIQPAKLEDSAVYLCASTLGSGRADAEQFFGPGTRLTVL.

In its sample, this clonotype was seen many times. This chain uses TRBV25-1 with TRBJ2-3; TRBD2 is a possible D gene (6 bases). The V gene lost 2 bases and the J gene lost 5 bases, with 14 bases spanning the gap. The germline V gene has CDR1 MGHDK and CDR2 SYGVNS. The CDR3 loop spans 15 amino acids. The CDR3 protein is CASSEGASERDTQYF. The CDR3 DNA is TGTGCCAGCAGTGAAGGGGCTAGCGAGAGAGATACGCAGTATTTT.

This clonotype was seen only a few times. The chain links TRBV5-1 to TRBJ2-5; tentative D call: TRBD1 (6 bases). The CDR3 is 14 residues long. Germline V gene data show CDR1 as SGHRS and CDR2 as YFSETQ. V lost 4 bases and J 2 bases, leaving 12 bases between the germline ends. CDR3 amino acids: CASSGSQGQETQYF. The CDR3 nucleotides read TGCGCCAGCAGCGGGAGTCAGGGGCAAGAGACCCAGTACTTC. The full variable domain, in which reference TRBV5-1 and TRBJ2-5 provide the parts outside the CDR3, is KAGVTQTPRYLIKTRGQQVTLSCSPISGHRSVSWYQQTPGQGLQFLFEYFSETQRNKGNFPGRFSGRQFSNSRSEMNVSTLELGDSALYLCASSGSQGQETQYFGPGTRLLVL.